One sample yielded the 21 T cell receptor beta chains listed below, sequenced in a study of cytomegalovirus exposure and HLA in healthy donors. PCR involved 60 Vbeta and 13 Jbeta primers. Data came from immunoSEQ multiplex PCR; TCRdb stores just in-frame clones and leaves some out. The sample has 150,000 to 200,000 clones; the top ten hold around 1.2%. Sequenced material: PBMCs. These receptors all come from a woman aged 55-69 years in good health and CMV-seronegative.

This rearrangement joins TRBV10-3 to TRBJ2-7; TRBD1 aligns across 7 bases. The CDR3 spans 14 residues. CDR1 is ENHRY and CDR2 is SYGVKD in the germline V gene. Trimming took 6 bases from V and 3 from J; bases not matched to a gene: 8. The CDR3 DNA reads TGTGCCATCAGACCCCTAGACAGGGTCTACGAGCAGTACTTC. Encoded protein: CAIRPLDRVYEQYF.

The rearrangement links TRBV9 to TRBJ1-1, with D possibly TRBD1 on 5 matching bases. V was clipped by 4 bases and J by 4 bases, with 17 bases between them. CDR3 length: 15 amino acids. CDR1 SGDLS and CDR2 YYNGEE come from the germline V gene. The CDR3 DNA is TGTGCCAGCAGCTCCTCTGGGGCAGCGATCACTGAAGCTTTCTTT. Residues: CASSSSGAAITEAFF.

About this clone itself: This specimen includes other DNA sequences encoding the same CDR3. This chain uses TRBV5-1 with TRBJ1-3; 7 bases are a match to TRBD1. Trimming at V came to 0 bases and at J to 1 base, leaving 1 base not matched to a gene. The CDR3 totals 15 residues. In germline, CDR1 is SGHRS, CDR2 YFSETQ. The CDR3 nucleotides read TGCGCCAGCAGCTTGGACAGGGGATCTGGAAACACCATATATTTT. It yields the protein CASSLDRGSGNTIYF.

Here the CDR3 DNA reads TGTGCCAGCAGCCCTGGGACAGCCAACACTGAAGCTTTCTTT. Protein: CASSPGTANTEAFF. The chain joins TRBV7-2 to TRBJ1-1, with TRBD1 identical over 7 bases. The CDR3 loop spans 14 amino acids. The trim removed 5 bases at V and 2 bases at J, leaving 5 bases unmatched. Germline CDR1 reads SGHTA; CDR2 reads FQGNSA.

The chain employs TRBV19 and TRBJ2-1; the match to TRBD1 covers 7 bases. Germline loops: CDR1 LNHDA, CDR2 SQIVND (reference sequence). This CDR3 comprises 15 residues. V lost 4 bases, J lost 2 bases, and 5 bases stayed unmatched. The CDR3 DNA sequence: TGTGCCAGTAGTACAGGGGGTGGAACCTACAATGAGCAGTTCTTC. It is translated as CASSTGGGTYNEQFF.

The chain joins TRBV11-1 to TRBJ2-3, with D possibly TRBD2 on 5 matching bases. This CDR3 spans 14 amino acids. The germline CDR1 and CDR2 sequences are SGHAT and FQDESV (reference sequence). Trimming cost V 6 bases and J 2 bases, with 12 bases left between them. CDR3 bases: TGTGCCAGCAGGGTGACTATATACACAGATACGCAGTATTTT. Encoded protein: CASRVTIYTDTQYF.

The gene calls are TRBV6-1 and TRBJ2-7, with D perhaps TRBD1 (6 bases). Germline CDR1 reads MNHNS; CDR2 reads SASEGT. There are 16 residues in the CDR3. Between the trimmed V and J ends, which lost 3 bases and 1 base, there was a span of 16 bases. Written as DNA, the CDR3 is TGTGCCAGCAGTGAGAGGGGAGAGGGGGTATCCTACGAGCAGTACTTC. Its translation: CASSERGEGVSYEQYF.

This chain uses TRBV7-2 with TRBJ2-2; D gene unclear. The V gene's germline CDR1 is SGHTA and CDR2 FQGNSA. The CDR3 totals 14 residues. V was pared by 1 base and J by 4 bases, with 7 bases between. CDR3 loop: CASSLVAVTGELFF. As DNA, the CDR3 is TGTGCCAGCAGCTTAGTTGCGGTCACCGGGGAGCTGTTTTTT.

DNA for the CDR3: TGTGCCACCAGCTATTCTGGGACAGGGTCTGCTTATGAAGCTTTCTTT. Encoded protein: CATSYSGTGSAYEAFF. The V and J genes are TRBV15 and TRBJ1-1, with TRBD1 matching 9 bases. There are 16 residues in the CDR3. The V and J ends lost 5 bases and 7 bases, in that order; junction bases with no gene match: 14. Looked up from germline, CDR1 is LNHNV and CDR2 is YYDKDF (reference sequence).

The chain couples TRBV2 to TRBJ2-2, with a weak D call TRBD2 (5 bases). CDR3 size: 16 residues. Trimming removed 2 bases at V and 6 bases at J, with 16 bases between. Looked up from germline, CDR1 is SNHLY and CDR2 is FYNNEI. This CDR3 is CASSETGLSRSGELFF. CDR3 in DNA: TGTGCCAGCAGTGAAACGGGGTTGAGTAGGTCCGGGGAGCTGTTTTTT.

The chain is built from TRBV7-9 and TRBJ2-7; 8 nucleotides align to TRBD1. With 5 bases clipped from V and 4 bases from J, the junction kept 10 bases outside the gene matches. Germline CDR1 reads SEHNR; CDR2 reads FQNEAQ (reference sequence). The CDR3 totals 15 residues. The CDR3 nucleotides read TGTGCCAGCAGCCCCGTTCAGGGGGCGGGGTACGAGCAGTACTTC. Its protein product is CASSPVQGAGYEQYF.

This rearrangement joins TRBV13 to TRBJ1-3, with D perhaps matching TRBD1 (5 bases). Trimming pared 5 bases from V and 0 bases from J, leaving 17 bases between. This CDR3 contains 17 residues. Germline V gene lookup returns CDR1 PRHDT and CDR2 FYEKMQ (reference sequence). CDR3: CASSLGSDRGSGNTIYF. In DNA form, the CDR3 reads TGTGCCAGCAGCCTCGGATCCGACAGAGGCTCTGGAAACACCATATATTTT.

V gene TRBV11-2 combines with J gene TRBJ1-5; D may be TRBD1 (5 bases). V lost 0 bases to trimming and J lost 5 bases, with 11 bases between them. Looked up from germline, CDR1 is SGHAT and CDR2 is FQNNGV. CDR3 length equals 15 residues. Written as DNA, the CDR3 is TGTGCCAGCAGCTTAGATGACAGTTTCCATCAGCCCCAGCATTTT. Translating it yields CASSLDDSFHQPQHF.

V usage is TRBV9 and J usage is TRBJ2-1; TRBD2 aligns across 7 bases. Germline V gene sequence: CDR1 SGDLS, CDR2 YYNGEE. CDR3 length: 17 residues. Trimming removed 0 bases from V and 1 base from J; junction bases left unmatched: 7. CDR3 in DNA: TGTGCCAGCAGCGTAGTCGGAGGGAGGGGATCCTACAATGAGCAGTTCTTC. Its translation is CASSVVGGRGSYNEQFF.

The chain links TRBV7-3 to TRBJ1-2; D gene unclear. Deletions cut 2 bases from V and 0 bases from J, with 4 bases between. The CDR3 consists of 13 residues. Germline CDR1 is SGHTA and CDR2 is FQGTGA. The CDR3 bases are TGTGCCAGCAGCTTACAGGCTAACTATGGCTACACCTTC. As protein: CASSLQANYGYTF.

V is TRBV2 and J is TRBJ2-7, with D possibly being TRBD2 (5 bases). V lost 5 bases to trimming and J lost 5 bases, with 16 bases between them. Germline V gene lookup returns CDR1 SNHLY and CDR2 FYNNEI. This CDR3 contains 14 residues. CDR3 in amino acids: CASSPSLRVHEQYF. CDR3 nucleotides: TGTGCCAGCAGTCCTTCCTTGCGGGTGCACGAGCAGTACTTC. Filled out from reference TRBV2 and TRBJ2-7, the complete variable domain reads EPEVTQTPSHQVTQMGQEVILRCVPISNHLYFYWYRQILGQKVEFLVSFYNNEISEKSEIFDDQFSVERPDGSNFTLKIRSTKLEDSAMYFCASSPSLRVHEQYFGPGTRLTVT.

CDR3 coding DNA: TGTGCCAGCCCCCGGGACTTTCGACGCGAGCAGTACTTC. Translation: CASPRDFRREQYF. The chain is built from TRBV2 and TRBJ2-7, with D possibly being TRBD2 (6 bases). Germline-derived CDR1 and CDR2 are SNHLY and FYNNEI. The CDR3 spans 13 residues. V was pared by 8 bases and J by 6 bases, with 17 bases between. The variable domain in full, completed from reference TRBV2 and TRBJ2-7, reads EPEVTQTPSHQVTQMGQEVILRCVPISNHLYFYWYRQILGQKVEFLVSFYNNEISEKSEIFDDQFSVERPDGSNFTLKIRSTKLEDSAMYFCASPRDFRREQYFGPGTRLTVT.

The chain carries TRBV11-2 and TRBJ2-3; 12 bases map to TRBD2. Germline assignment: CDR1 SGHAT and CDR2 FQNNGV. The CDR3 totals 18 residues. The junction had 11 bases not matched to a gene; V was cut back by 5 bases and J by 2 bases. This CDR3 is CASSLLGGLAGPTDTQYF. CDR3 in DNA: TGTGCCAGCAGCCTTCTAGGCGGACTAGCGGGACCCACAGATACGCAGTATTTT.

The chain links TRBV7-2 to TRBJ1-1; D is undetermined. The germline gives CDR1 SGHTA, CDR2 FQGNSA. This CDR3 region has 12 residues. V was trimmed by 4 bases and J by 11 bases, leaving 14 bases between them. In DNA form, the CDR3 reads TGTGCCAGCAGCTCGAACAGCCCTGGGGCTTTCTTT. It yields the protein CASSSNSPGAFF.

The CDR3 sequence is CASSLARGVDIQYF. CDR3 DNA: TGTGCCAGCAGTCTCGCCAGGGGGGTAGACATTCAGTACTTC. The chain is built from TRBV27 and TRBJ2-4, with a possible D match to TRBD1 (7 bases). The germline CDR1 and CDR2 sequences are MNHEY and SMNVEV (reference sequence). CDR3 length: 14 amino acids. Trimming shortened V by 5 bases and J by 8 bases, and 16 bases separated the two germline ends.

This chain links TRBV9 with TRBJ2-1; TRBD1 might be the D (6 bases). The V and J ends lost 0 bases and 2 bases respectively, with 9 bases between them. The CDR3 is 15 residues long. The germline V gene encodes CDR1 SGDLS and CDR2 YYNGEE. CDR3 nucleotide sequence: TGTGCCAGCAGCGTAGTGGGGGACACCTACAATGAGCAGTTCTTC. Translated: CASSVVGDTYNEQFF.